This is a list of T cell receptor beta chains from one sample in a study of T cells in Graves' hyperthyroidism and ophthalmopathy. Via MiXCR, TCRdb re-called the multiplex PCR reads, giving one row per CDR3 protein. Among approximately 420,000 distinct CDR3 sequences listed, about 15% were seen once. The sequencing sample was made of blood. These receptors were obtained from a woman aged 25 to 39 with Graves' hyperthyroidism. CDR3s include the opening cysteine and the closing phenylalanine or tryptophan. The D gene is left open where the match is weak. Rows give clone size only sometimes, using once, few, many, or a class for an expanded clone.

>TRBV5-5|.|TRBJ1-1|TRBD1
CASRLDGTGGGTEAFF
TGTGCCAGCAGATTGGACGGCACAGGGGGGGGTACTGAAGCTTTCTTT
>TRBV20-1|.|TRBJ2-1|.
CSASTSRGHNEQFF
TGCAGTGCCTCTACTAGTAGGGGACACAATGAGCAGTTCTTC
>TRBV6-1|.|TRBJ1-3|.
CASSDLGISGNTIYF
TGTGCCAGCAGCGACCTGGGGATCTCTGGAAACACCATATATTTT
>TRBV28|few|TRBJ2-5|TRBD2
CASSPILAGGYQETQYF
TGTGCCAGCAGTCCGATACTAGCGGGAGGATACCAAGAGACCCAGTACTTC
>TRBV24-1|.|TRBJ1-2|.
CATSDSTGYGYTF
TGTGCCACCAGTGACTCGACGGGCTATGGCTACACCTTC
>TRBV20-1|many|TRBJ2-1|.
CSARDWGVTNNEQFF
TGCAGTGCTAGAGATTGGGGGGTTACAAACAATGAGCAGTTCTTC
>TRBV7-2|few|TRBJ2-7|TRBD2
CASNPGLAGVSYEQYF
TGTGCCAGCAACCCGGGACTAGCGGGAGTATCCTACGAGCAGTACTTC
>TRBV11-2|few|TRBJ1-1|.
CASSLLWSGTEAFF
TGTGCCAGCAGCTTATTATGGTCCGGGACTGAAGCTTTCTTT
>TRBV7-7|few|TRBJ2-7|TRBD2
CASSLGTSGSNEQYF
TGTGCTAGCAGCTTAGGAACTAGCGGGAGCAACGAGCAGTACTTC
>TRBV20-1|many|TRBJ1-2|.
CSGPAGDGYTF
TGCAGTGGTCCGGCGGGGGATGGCTACACCTTC
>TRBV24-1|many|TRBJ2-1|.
CATSDNGGRNEQFF
TGTGCCACCAGTGATAATGGGGGCCGCAATGAGCAGTTCTTC
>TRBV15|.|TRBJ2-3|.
CATSQAGITDTQYF
TGTGCCACCAGCCAAGCGGGTATCACAGATACGCAGTATTTT
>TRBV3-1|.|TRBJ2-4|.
CPGLLRAGRCIAKNIQYF
TGTCCCGGGCTTCTTAGGGCGGGACGCTGCATAGCCAAAAACATTCAGTACTTC
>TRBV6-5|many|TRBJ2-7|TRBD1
CASSYSWDSSYEQYF
TGTGCCAGCAGTTACTCATGGGACAGCTCCTACGAGCAGTACTTC
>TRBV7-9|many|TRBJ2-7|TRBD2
CASSAGVRTSVHNPYEQYF
TGTGCCAGCAGCGCCGGGGTCCGGACTAGCGTCCACAATCCCTACGAGCAGTACTTC
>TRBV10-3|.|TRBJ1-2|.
CAISPAGEDYGYTF
TGTGCCATCAGCCCGGCAGGGGAGGACTATGGCTACACCTTC
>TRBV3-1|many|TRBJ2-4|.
CASSQPLVNIQYF
TGTGCCAGCAGCCAACCACTAGTAAACATTCAGTACTTC
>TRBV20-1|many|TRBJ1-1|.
CSARAPRSGSFMNTEAFF
TGCAGTGCTAGAGCCCCCAGATCAGGGAGCTTCATGAACACTGAAGCTTTCTTT
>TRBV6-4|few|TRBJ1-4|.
CASSLDTINEKLFF
TGTGCCAGCAGTTTGGACACTATTAATGAAAAACTGTTTTTT
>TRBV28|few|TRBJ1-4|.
CASSPPSEKLFF
TGTGCCAGCAGTCCCCCTAGTGAAAAACTGTTTTTT
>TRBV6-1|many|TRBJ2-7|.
CASWTEQGYSYEQYF
TGTGCCAGCTGGACAGAACAGGGATACTCCTACGAGCAGTACTTC
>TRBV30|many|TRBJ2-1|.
CAWSVLYNEQFF
TGTGCCTGGAGTGTCCTTTACAATGAGCAGTTCTTC
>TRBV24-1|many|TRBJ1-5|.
CATSDGEQPQHF
TGTGCCACCAGTGATGGGGAGCAGCCCCAGCATTTT
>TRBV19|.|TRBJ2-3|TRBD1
CASSGTWTGRIGTQYF
TGTGCCAGTAGTGGAACCTGGACAGGGAGAATTGGTACGCAGTATTTT
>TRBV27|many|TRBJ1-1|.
CASSLMGGTEAFF
TGTGCCAGCAGTTTAATGGGGGGCACTGAAGCTTTCTTT
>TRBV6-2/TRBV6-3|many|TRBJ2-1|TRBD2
CASSYHGLAGEYSYNEQFF
TGTGCCAGCAGTTACCATGGTCTAGCGGGAGAATACAGCTACAATGAGCAGTTCTTC
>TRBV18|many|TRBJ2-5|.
CASSPRLETQYF
TGTGCCAGCTCACCAAGGCTGGAGACCCAGTACTTC
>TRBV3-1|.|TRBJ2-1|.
CASSQVGGNEQFF
TGTGCCAGCAGCCAAGTCGGCGGCAATGAGCAGTTCTTC
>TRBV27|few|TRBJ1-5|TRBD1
CASRRTGSNQPQHF
TGTGCCAGCAGGCGGACAGGAAGCAATCAGCCCCAGCATTTT
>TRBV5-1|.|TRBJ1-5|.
CASSLGGLNQPQHF
TGCGCCAGCAGCTTGGGGGGCCTCAATCAGCCCCAGCATTTT
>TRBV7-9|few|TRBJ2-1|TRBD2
CASSPLTSGASLTYNEQFF
TGTGCCAGCAGCCCACTGACTAGCGGAGCCTCCCTTACGTACAATGAGCAGTTCTTC
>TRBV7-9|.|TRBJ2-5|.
CASSFVGTQYF
TGTGCCAGCAGCTTCGTCGGGACCCAGTACTTC
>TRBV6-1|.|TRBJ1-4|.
CASRTGFRKLFF
TGTGCCAGCAGGACGGGGTTTAGGAAACTGTTTTTT
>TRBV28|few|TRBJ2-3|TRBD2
CASSKGLAGSDTQYF
TGTGCCAGCAGTAAGGGACTAGCGGGATCAGATACGCAGTATTTT
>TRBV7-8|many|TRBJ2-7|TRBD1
CASSLPAGQGKYEQYF
TGTGCCAGCAGCCTTCCTGCCGGACAGGGAAAGTACGAGCAGTACTTC
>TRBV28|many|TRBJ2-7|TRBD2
CAGLAERNEQYF
TGTGCCGGACTAGCGGAGAGGAACGAGCAGTACTTC
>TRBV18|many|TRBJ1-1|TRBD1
CASSQGQIMNTEAFF
TGTGCCAGCTCACAGGGACAGATCATGAACACTGAAGCTTTCTTT
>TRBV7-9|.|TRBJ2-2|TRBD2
CASSSGLAGAAGELFF
TGTGCCAGCAGCTCGGGACTAGCGGGAGCGGCCGGGGAGCTGTTTTTT
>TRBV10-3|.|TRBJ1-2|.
CTISEGQDYGYTF
TGTACCATCAGTGAGGGGCAGGACTATGGCTACACCTTC
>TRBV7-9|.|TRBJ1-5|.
CASSQNNQPQHF
TGTGCCAGCAGCCAAAATAATCAGCCCCAGCATTTT
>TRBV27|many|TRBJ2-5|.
CASISGETQYF
TGTGCCAGCATATCGGGGGAGACCCAGTACTTC
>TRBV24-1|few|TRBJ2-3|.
CATSENGMLNTDTQYF
TGTGCCACCAGTGAGAACGGGATGTTGAACACAGATACGCAGTATTTT
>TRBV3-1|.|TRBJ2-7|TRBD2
CASSHGGRAVYEQYF
TGTGCCAGCAGCCATGGCGGGAGGGCCGTCTACGAGCAGTACTTC
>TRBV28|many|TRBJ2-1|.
CASRSGASSLWEQFF
TGTGCCAGCAGATCCGGGGCCAGCAGTTTATGGGAGCAGTTCTTC
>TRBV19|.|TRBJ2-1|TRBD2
CASSTRGGSSYNEQFF
TGTGCCAGTAGTACCCGGGGCGGGAGTTCCTACAATGAGCAGTTCTTC
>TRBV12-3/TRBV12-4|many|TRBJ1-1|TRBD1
CASSFRGQGNTEAFF
TGTGCCAGCAGTTTCCGAGGACAGGGGAACACTGAAGCTTTCTTT
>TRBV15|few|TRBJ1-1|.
CATSRGPSGNSEAFF
TGTGCCACCAGCAGAGGCCCATCAGGTAACTCTGAAGCTTTCTTT
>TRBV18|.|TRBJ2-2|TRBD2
CASSPPRTSGHRGAVF
TGTGCCAGCTCACCCCCCCGGACTAGCGGGCACCGGGGAGCTGTTTTT
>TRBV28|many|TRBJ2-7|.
CASSSLGPYEQYF
TGTGCCAGCAGTTCTTTAGGGCCCTACGAGCAGTACTTC
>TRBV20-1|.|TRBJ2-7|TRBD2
CSAPTSGARQHF
TGCAGTGCTCCGACTAGCGGAGCCCGACAGCACTTC
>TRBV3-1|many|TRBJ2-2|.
CASSHPGRHTGELFF
TGTGCCAGCAGCCACCCGGGACGGCACACCGGGGAGCTGTTTTTT
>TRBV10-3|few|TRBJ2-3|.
CAISESDRSTDTQYF
TGTGCCATCAGTGAGTCGGACCGGTCGACAGATACGCAGTATTTT